The present entry profiles one TCR beta chain with its context. Its antigen is unknown. The entry originates in a study of T cell responses to AZD1222 COVID-19 vaccine. Study conclusions and caveats: The study identified only six AZD1222 recipients as seropositive at baseline.

CDR3 length: 15 amino acids. V dropped 5 bases and J dropped 7 bases, with 15 bases sitting between them. The germline V gene has CDR1 SNHLY and CDR2 FYNNEI. Sequencing used immunoSEQ multiplex PCR; TCRdb keeps in-frame clones, though not all of them. The data show tens of thousands of clones, with about four fifths seen just once and under 6% held by the top ten. Here the sequenced sample was peripheral blood, taken on day 0 of AZD1222 vaccination. The J gene is TRBJ1-6, the V gene TRBV2; D is uncertain. This TCR was recovered from an adult in good health. CDR3 DNA: TGTGCCAGCAGTAATTCGGGAGGGCTAAATTCACCCCTCCACTTT. Translation gives CASSNSGGLNSPLHF.